This TCR beta chain was captured by sequencing in a study of blood T cells in healthy people across ages. Sample-barcoded 5' priming and a J-beta primer mix drove a second PCR of about 6 to 12 cycles. Each CDR3 protein gets one entry after TCRdb re-called the 5' RACE reads with MiXCR. Here the sample spans 1,800,000 or so distinct CDR3 sequences, approximately 40% being singletons. The V gene lost 5 bases and the J gene lost 1 base, with 11 bases spanning the gap. Germline V gene lookup returns CDR1 SGHTA and CDR2 FQGNSA. This CDR3 comprises 14 residues. The sequencing input was blood. V usage is TRBV7-2 and J usage is TRBJ2-5; possible D gene TRBD2, 5 bases. The TCR comes from a human donor in good health. The CDR3 coding sequence is TGTGCCAGCAGCCCGATCGGGATCCAAGAGACCCAGTACTTC. Protein sequence: CASSPIGIQETQYF. Together with reference TRBV7-2 and TRBJ2-5, the CDR3 gives the full variable domain: GAGVSQSPSNKVTEKGKDVELRCDPISGHTALYWYRQSLGQGLEFLIYFQGNSAPDKSGLPSDRFSAERTGGSVSTLTIQRTQQEDSAVYLCASSPIGIQETQYFGPGTRLLVL.